The rows below give T cell receptor beta chains drawn from one sample of a study of blood T cell repertoires in COVID-19. Using immunoSEQ multiplex PCR, the repertoire was profiled, and TCRdb retains in-frame clones only, with some absent. The sample holds 100,000 to 150,000 clones; roughly 91% are singletons and the top ten take less than 5.5%. The specimen sequenced was peripheral blood. The receptor set was obtained from a man aged 55 to 70 with COVID-19, enrolled during active disease. The CDR3 runs from the conserved cysteine through the conserved F or W. A D gene is named only where the DNA matches it firmly. The size field is filled for only some rows; it gives once, few, many or a size class.

NA | NA | TRBJ2-7 | TRBV27 | TGTGCCAGCCGCACAATGGACGGGGGAACCTACGAGCAGTACTTC | CASRTMDGGTYEQYF
NA | NA | TRBJ2-3 | TRBV29-1 | TGCAGCGTTGAGGCTGACAGTCAGACGCAGTATTTT | CSVEADSQTQYF
once | NA | TRBJ1-2 | TRBV25-1 | TGTGCCAGCAGAGAATCAGGGGACAACTATGGCTACACCTTC | CASRESGDNYGYTF
NA | NA | TRBJ1-2 | TRBV9 | TGTGCCAGCAGCTCATTGGGGAGTTATGGCTACACCTTC | CASSSLGSYGYTF
NA | TRBD1 | TRBJ1-1 | TRBV9 | TGTGCCAGCACCAGCCAAGGACAGGGTTTCGACACTGAAGCTTTCTTT | CASTSQGQGFDTEAFF
NA | NA | TRBJ1-4 | TRBV28 | TGTGCCAGCAGTTCCGGACACCCTAATGAAAAACTGTTTTTT | CASSSGHPNEKLFF
once | TRBD1 | TRBJ2-2 | TRBV3-1/TRBV3-2 | TGTGCCAGCAGCCAAGACCTGGGACAGGGATTCACCGGGGAGCTGTTTTTT | CASSQDLGQGFTGELFF
NA | NA | TRBJ1-4 | TRBV5-1 | TGCGCCAGCAGGGACAGCGCATCAACTAATGAAAAACTGTTTTTT | CASRDSASTNEKLFF
NA | TRBD2 | TRBJ2-4 | TRBV7-3 | TGTGCCAGCAGCGCCTACGGTAGCGGGGGCTCCTACAAAAACATTCAGTACTTC | CASSAYGSGGSYKNIQYF
NA | NA | TRBJ1-2 | TRBV30 | TGTGCCTGGAGTAGGGGGGGCGATGGCTACACCTTC | CAWSRGGDGYTF
NA | TRBD1 | TRBJ2-7 | TRBV5-6 | TGTGCCAGCAGCTCTAAACGGGACAGGGGGCACTCCTACGAGCAGTACTTC | CASSSKRDRGHSYEQYF
NA | TRBD1 | TRBJ1-2 | TRBV28 | TGTGCCAGCAGTTTATCGGGGACAGTCTATGGCTACACCTTC | CASSLSGTVYGYTF
NA | NA | TRBJ2-7 | TRBV4-1 | TGCGCCAGCAGCCAAATGCAGGACTCCTACGAGCAGTACTTC | CASSQMQDSYEQYF
once | NA | TRBJ2-7 | TRBV7-2 | TGTGCCAGCAGCTTGCCGGGACTTCCCCTCTCCTACGAGCAGTACTTC | CASSLPGLPLSYEQYF
once | NA | TRBJ2-7 | TRBV28 | TGTGCCAGCACCCTGCTTGTCGGACAGAGCTCCTACGAGCAGTACTTC | CASTLLVGQSSYEQYF
NA | TRBD1 | TRBJ1-1 | TRBV29-1 | TGCAGCGTTTCCAGGGGGTTCGGTGAAGCTTTCTTT | CSVSRGFGEAFF
NA | NA | TRBJ1-3 | TRBV7-2 | TGTGCCAGCAGCCCGAGTGCGGGAAACACCATATATTTT | CASSPSAGNTIYF
NA | TRBD1 | TRBJ2-1 | TRBV7-2 | TGTGCCAGCAGCTCAACCGGGACAGTACAATACAATGAGCAGTTCTTC | CASSSTGTVQYNEQFF
NA | TRBD1 | TRBJ1-1 | TRBV28 | TGTGCCAGCAGTCCGCCGACAGGGGGGAACACTGAAGCTTTCTTT | CASSPPTGGNTEAFF
NA | TRBD1 | TRBJ1-1 | TRBV5-4 | TGTGCCAGCAGCTATCGAGGGGGCGGGACTGAAGCTTTCTTT | CASSYRGGGTEAFF
NA | TRBD2 | TRBJ2-1 | TRBV27 | TGTGCCAGCAGTAGCGGGACCCGATATGAGCAGTTCTTC | CASSSGTRYEQFF
NA | TRBD1 | TRBJ1-3 | TRBV5-4 | TGTGCCAGCAGCGGCAGGGGGGCCTCTGGAAACACCATATATTTT | CASSGRGASGNTIYF
NA | TRBD1 | TRBJ2-1 | TRBV19 | TGTGCCACAAAGGGGGCTATGGGCTACAATGAGCAGTTCTTC | CATKGAMGYNEQFF
NA | TRBD2 | TRBJ2-7 | TRBV29-1 | TGCAGCGTCGCGGGGGGGGTCCTCCCTTCGTCCTACGAGCAGTACTTC | CSVAGGVLPSSYEQYF
NA | NA | TRBJ1-1 | TRBV19 | TGTGCCAGTAGGGACAGTCTGAACACTGAAGCTTTCTTT | CASRDSLNTEAFF
NA | NA | TRBJ2-3 | TRBV5-5 | TGTGCCAGCAGCTTCTCAGGCGCAGGGGAGTATTTT | CASSFSGAGEYF
once | TRBD2 | TRBJ2-4 | TRBV10-2 | TGCGCCAGCAGTGGAGGGGCGCTAGCGGGGGGGGTCGGCAAAAACATTCAGTACTTC | CASSGGALAGGVGKNIQYF
NA | NA | TRBJ1-1 | TRBV6-5 | TGTGCCAGCAGTTCCTTCGGGACTTCTACTTCGGAAGCTTTCTTT | CASSSFGTSTSEAFF
NA | NA | TRBJ1-1 | TRBV6-6 | TGTGCCAGCAGTCCCGACAGGTTGAGGATGAACACTGAAGCTTTCTTT | CASSPDRLRMNTEAFF
NA | NA | TRBJ1-5 | TRBV30 | TGTGCCTGGAGTGTAAACAGGGAAAGTGTAGGTCTAAATCAGCCCCAGCATTTT | CAWSVNRESVGLNQPQHF
NA | NA | TRBJ1-6 | TRBV6-5 | TGTGCCAGCAGTTACTACCAGGGGAACGATTCACCCCTCCACTTT | CASSYYQGNDSPLHF
NA | NA | TRBJ1-5 | TRBV19 | TGTGCCAGTAGTAACCGGGAAGGGGGTCATCAGCCCCAGCATTTT | CASSNREGGHQPQHF
once | NA | TRBJ1-1 | TRBV9 | TGTGCCAGCAGCGAGAACAGGTACACTGAAGCTTTCTTT | CASSENRYTEAFF
NA | NA | TRBJ1-1 | TRBV14 | TGTGCCAGCAGCCAATCTCTGACTGCTGAAGCTTTCTTT | CASSQSLTAEAFF
NA | NA | TRBJ1-5 | TRBV28 | TGTGCCAGCACCGTTATTTATAGCAATCAGCCCCAGCATTTT | CASTVIYSNQPQHF
NA | TRBD1 | TRBJ1-2 | TRBV18 | TGTGCCAGCTCACCACCGGGACAGGGAGGTGGCTACACCTTC | CASSPPGQGGGYTF
NA | NA | TRBJ1-4 | TRBV7-3 | TGTGCCAGCAGCTTAAATGTAAATGAAAAACTGTTTTTT | CASSLNVNEKLFF
NA | NA | TRBJ1-3 | TRBV10-3 | TGTGCCATCAGTGAGTCAAGCACTTTAAGAAACACCATATATTTT | CAISESSTLRNTIYF
NA | NA | TRBJ1-5 | TRBV5-8 | TGTGCCAGCAGCTTGGCCGCGGGGGGGTTCCAGCCCCAGCATTTT | CASSLAAGGFQPQHF